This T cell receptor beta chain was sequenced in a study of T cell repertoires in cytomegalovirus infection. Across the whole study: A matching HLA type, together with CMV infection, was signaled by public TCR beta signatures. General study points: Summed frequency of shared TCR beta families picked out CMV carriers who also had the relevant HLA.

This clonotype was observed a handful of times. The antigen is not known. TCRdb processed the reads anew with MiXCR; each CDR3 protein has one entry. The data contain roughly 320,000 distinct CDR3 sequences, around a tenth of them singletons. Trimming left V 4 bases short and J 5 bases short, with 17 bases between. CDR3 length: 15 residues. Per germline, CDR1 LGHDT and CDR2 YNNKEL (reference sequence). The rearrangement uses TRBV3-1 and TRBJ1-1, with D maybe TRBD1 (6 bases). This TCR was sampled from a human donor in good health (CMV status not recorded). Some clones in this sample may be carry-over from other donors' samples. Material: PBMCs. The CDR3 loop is CASSREASRGTEAFF. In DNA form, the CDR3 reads TGTGCCAGCAGCCGAGAGGCGAGCAGGGGTACTGAAGCTTTCTTT.